This TCR beta chain was captured in a study of monozygotic twins with inflammatory bowel disease. Note on this clonotype: Its antigen is not known.

Study-wide results and caveats: Limited statistical power may explain no repertoire similarity difference between concordant and discordant twins.

A template switching step added UMIs, each with a 6-nucleotide sample barcode. TCRdb reprocessed the 5' RACE reads and reports one entry per CDR3 protein, with no DNA. This sample's table reports approximately 340,000 distinct CDR3 sequences. CDR3 length: 14 residues. The V gene's germline CDR1 is MNHEY and CDR2 SMNVEV (reference sequence). Per donor there was one draw, yielding a blood sample of 2 to 3 ml. The source is a human donor with ulcerative colitis or Crohn's disease, or a healthy co-twin of an affected twin (not recorded which). Material: blood. This chain links TRBV27 with TRBJ2-1; lacking DNA, the TRBD1 call made by TCRdb goes unchecked. The CDR3 loop is CASSYRQGYNEQFF.